These 23 T cell receptor beta chains originate from one sample sequenced in a study of T cell responses to AZD1222 COVID-19 vaccine. The assay was immunoSEQ multiplex PCR, and TCRdb's table has in-frame clones only and misses some. Among about 99,000 clones listed, roughly 90% were seen once. Sequenced here: peripheral blood, sampled 28 days after the second AZD1222 dose. These receptors all come from an adult who received the AZD1222 COVID-19 vaccine.

The V gene is TRBV7-2, the J gene TRBJ2-7, with a weak D call TRBD2 (6 bases). Trimming took off 1 base at V and 0 bases at J, with 7 bases between the two ends. CDR1 and CDR2 (germline): SGHTA, FQGNSA. CDR3 length equals 14 residues. In DNA, the CDR3 is TGTGCCAGCAGCTTAGATAGCGGCTCCTACGAGCAGTACTTC. Translated, it gives CASSLDSGSYEQYF.

The rearrangement uses TRBV10-3 and TRBJ2-1, with 7 positions matching TRBD1. This CDR3 has 17 residues. Trimming took 0 bases from V and 0 from J; bases not matched to a gene: 5. Germline loops: CDR1 ENHRY, CDR2 SYGVKD. The CDR3, as DNA: TGTGCCATCAGTGAGTCAGTAGGGGGCGGCTCCTACAATGAGCAGTTCTTC. As protein: CAISESVGGGSYNEQFF.

The chain is built from TRBV27 and TRBJ2-5, with 10 bases lining up with TRBD2. Trimming at V came to 1 base and at J to 3 bases, leaving 8 bases not matched to a gene. Per the germline V gene, CDR1 is MNHEY and CDR2 is SMNVEV (reference sequence). The CDR3 sequence is 17 residues long. The CDR3 loop is CASSLWGSGRQEETQYF. CDR3 coding DNA: TGTGCCAGCAGTTTATGGGGTAGCGGGAGGCAAGAAGAGACCCAGTACTTC.

The chain is built from TRBV7-9 and TRBJ2-3; D perhaps matches TRBD2 (7 bases). Germline CDR1 reads SEHNR; CDR2 reads FQNEAQ (reference sequence). The CDR3 is 14 amino acids. Trimming shortened V by 5 bases and J by 6 bases, and 15 bases separated the two germline ends. CDR3 in DNA: TGTGCCAGCAGCCCCCGGGGGGCGGGGGATACGCAGTATTTT. Translation: CASSPRGAGDTQYF. The full variable domain, in which reference TRBV7-9 and TRBJ2-3 provide the parts outside the CDR3, is DTGVSQNPRHKITKRGQNVTFRCDPISEHNRLYWYRQTLGQGPEFLTYFQNEAQLEKSRLLSDRFSAERPKGSFSTLEIQRTEQGDSAMYLCASSPRGAGDTQYFGPGTRLTVL.

This chain uses TRBV20-1 with TRBJ2-1, with D perhaps assigned TRBD1 or TRBD2 (6 bases each). This CDR3 is built from 13 residues. The V end was cut by 3 bases, the J end by 7 bases, with 13 bases between. Germline V gene lookup returns CDR1 DFQATT and CDR2 SNEGSKA (reference sequence). CDR3 nucleotide sequence: TGCAGTGCTAGTAGGGGGGTGCGGAATGAGCAGTTCTTC. It encodes CSASRGVRNEQFF.

V usage is TRBV18 and J usage is TRBJ2-1; possible D gene TRBD2, 6 bases. Germline-derived CDR1 and CDR2 are KGHSH and LQKENI. This CDR3 region has 13 residues. Trimming took 6 bases from V and 4 from J, leaving 10 bases between them. This CDR3 is CASSPAGYNEQFF. As DNA, the CDR3 is TGTGCCAGCTCCCCGGCGGGATACAATGAGCAGTTCTTC.

The chain joins TRBV7-8 to TRBJ2-3; D call uncertain. CDR3 size: 16 residues. Trimming took off 5 bases at V and 0 bases at J, with 15 bases between the two ends. Germline V gene sequence: CDR1 SGHVS, CDR2 FQNEAQ. The CDR3: CASSPIRGQSTDTQYF. Here the CDR3 DNA reads TGTGCCAGCAGCCCAATAAGAGGTCAGAGCACAGATACGCAGTATTTT.

The rearrangement links TRBV6-2 or TRBV6-3 to TRBJ2-7; weak D call: TRBD2 (7 bases). The CDR3 sequence is 15 residues long. Trimming removed 2 bases from V and 5 bases from J, with 16 bases in between. CDR1 is MNHEY and CDR2 is SVGEGT in the germline V gene. DNA for the CDR3: TGTGCCAGCAGTTACCTCTCGAGGGGGAGGGACGAGCAGTACTTC. It yields the protein CASSYLSRGRDEQYF.

The chain uses TRBV10-3 and TRBJ2-1; no clear D gene. Deletions cut 6 bases from V and 0 bases from J, with 9 bases between. Germline V gene data show CDR1 as ENHRY and CDR2 as SYGVKD. This CDR3 region has 14 residues. The CDR3 protein is CAISDQSSYNEQFF. The CDR3, as DNA: TGTGCCATCAGCGACCAGTCCTCCTACAATGAGCAGTTCTTC.

Only one count was recorded for this clone. The DNA for the CDR3 is TGCGCCAGCGTAGGGGGGAGCGGGATATCACATGAGCAGTTCTTC. Translating it yields CASVGGSGISHEQFF. This chain connects TRBV5-1 to TRBJ2-1; D is possibly TRBD2 (7 bases). Germline V gene sequence: CDR1 SGHRS, CDR2 YFSETQ. Between the trimmed V and J ends, which lost 7 bases and 8 bases, there was a span of 22 bases. This CDR3 has 15 amino acids.

This rearrangement joins TRBV12-2 to TRBJ1-3; the table's D call TRBD1 went unverified against the DNA. TRBV12-2 counts as a pseudogene. The CDR3 sequence is 15 residues long. The CDR3 loop is CASRLGTGAGNTIYF. The CDR3, as DNA: TGTGCAAGTCGCTTAGGGACAGGGGCGGGAAACACCATATATTTT.

The V and J genes are TRBV3-1 (or the pseudogene TRBV3-2) and TRBJ2-1; 8 nucleotides line up with TRBD2. From germline, CDR1 is LGHDT and CDR2 YNNKEL (reference sequence). The V and J ends lost 2 bases and 6 bases, in that order; junction bases with no gene match: 12. CDR3 length equals 17 residues. The CDR3 protein is CASSQISSGTLSNEQFF. CDR3 in DNA: TGTGCCAGCAGCCAAATCAGTAGCGGGACATTGTCCAATGAGCAGTTCTTC.

The rearrangement uses TRBV19 and TRBJ2-1; 9 nucleotides line up with TRBD2. V was clipped by 5 bases and J by 8 bases; unmatched bases: 16. The CDR3 sequence is 17 residues long. Germline-derived CDR1 and CDR2 are LNHDA and SQIVND (reference sequence). For the CDR3, the DNA is TGTGCCAGTAGTCCACCCCTCCCCAGCGGGAGGAGGGATGAGCAGTTCTTC. Its protein product is CASSPPLPSGRRDEQFF.

This chain links TRBV4-1 with TRBJ2-1, with a possible D match to TRBD2 (6 bases). V was trimmed by 2 bases and J by 6 bases, leaving 17 bases between them. Germline V gene data show CDR1 as MGHRA and CDR2 as YSYEKL. This CDR3 has 16 residues. The CDR3 protein is CASSQPREKGSNEQFF. CDR3 in DNA: TGCGCCAGCAGCCAACCTCGGGAGAAAGGGTCCAATGAGCAGTTCTTC.

The rearrangement uses TRBV15 and TRBJ2-3, with a weak D call TRBD1 (5 bases). V was cut by 1 base and J by 4 bases, with 9 bases left in between. CDR3 length equals 14 residues. Per germline, CDR1 LNHNV and CDR2 YYDKDF (reference sequence). CDR3 amino acids: CATSRVPGSDTQYF. CDR3 DNA sequence: TGTGCCACCAGCAGAGTTCCAGGGTCAGATACGCAGTATTTT.

The V and J genes are TRBV2 and TRBJ2-7; 8 bases map to TRBD1. Germline loops: CDR1 SNHLY, CDR2 FYNNEI. V gave up 3 bases and J gave up 5 bases; unmatched junction bases: 9. The CDR3 sequence is 15 residues long. CDR3 in DNA: TGTGCCAGCAGTGATTTAGGACAGGGTACCCACGAGCAGTACTTC. Translation: CASSDLGQGTHEQYF. Full variable domain (rest looked up from reference TRBV2 and TRBJ2-7): EPEVTQTPSHQVTQMGQEVILRCVPISNHLYFYWYRQILGQKVEFLVSFYNNEISEKSEIFDDQFSVERPDGSNFTLKIRSTKLEDSAMYFCASSDLGQGTHEQYFGPGTRLTVT.

The chain employs TRBV28 and TRBJ2-3, with TRBD2 matching 7 bases. Trimming cost V 7 bases and J 1 base; bases outside gene matches: 8. Germline V gives CDR1 MDHEN, CDR2 SYDVKM. This CDR3 comprises 15 residues. The CDR3 region has the DNA TGTGCCAGCACCCTCCGGCTAGCGGGCACAGATACGCAGTATTTT. Amino acids: CASTLRLAGTDTQYF.

The V call is TRBV7-8, the J call TRBJ2-1; D might be TRBD2 (6 bases). This CDR3 comprises 14 residues. The V end was cut by 3 bases, the J end by 8 bases, with 14 bases between. Germline loops: CDR1 SGHVS, CDR2 FQNEAQ. CDR3 DNA sequence: TGTGCCAGCAGCTTTAGCGGCCCTGGGGATGAGCAGTTCTTC. Translated: CASSFSGPGDEQFF.

V and J are TRBV6-2 or TRBV6-3 and TRBJ1-4; D gene unclear. V lost 4 bases, J lost 5 bases, and 23 bases lay in between. The germline V gene has CDR1 MNHEY and CDR2 SVGEGT. The CDR3 runs 18 residues. The CDR3 bases are TGTGCCAGCAGTTCTACTCGCCGGGCCGAAGCAAAAAATGAAAAACTGTTTTTT. Protein: CASSSTRRAEAKNEKLFF.

The chain employs TRBV6-6 and TRBJ2-2, with 10 bases identical to TRBD2. This CDR3 contains 16 residues. The V gene's germline CDR1 is MNHNY and CDR2 SVGAGI (reference sequence). Trimming took 5 bases from V and 1 from J; bases not matched to a gene: 4. CDR3 DNA: TGTGCCAGCAGTCCTTGGACTAGCGGGAACACCGGGGAGCTGTTTTTT. It is translated as CASSPWTSGNTGELFF.

The V call is TRBV24-1, the J call TRBJ1-1, with D hard to call. Germline V gene lookup returns CDR1 KGHDR and CDR2 SFDVKD. This CDR3 contains 11 residues. The ends were cut back, 5 bases at V and 4 bases at J, with 4 bases in the middle. CDR3 amino acids: CATSVGTEAFF. The CDR3 DNA reads as TGTGCCACCAGTGTCGGCACTGAAGCTTTCTTT.

The rearrangement links TRBV27 to TRBJ1-1; D may be TRBD1 (5 bases). The germline CDR1 and CDR2 sequences are MNHEY and SMNVEV (reference sequence). CDR3 size: 13 residues. With 6 bases removed from V and 5 bases from J, the gap between germline ends came to 13 bases. The CDR3 DNA follows: TGTGCCAGCAGCAGGGCCCTAGTGACTGAAGCTTTCTTT. Protein: CASSRALVTEAFF.

This chain uses TRBV7-2 with TRBJ1-1; D ambiguous. V dropped 7 bases and J dropped 9 bases, with 18 bases sitting between them. This CDR3 comprises 13 residues. Looked up from germline, CDR1 is SGHTA and CDR2 is FQGNSA. This CDR3 is CASTGSGGHQAFF. The CDR3 nucleotides read TGTGCCAGCACCGGGTCAGGCGGTCACCAAGCTTTCTTT.